This T cell receptor (beta chain) was sequenced in a study of post-analysis software for immune sequencing data. The germline V gene encodes CDR1 SEHNR and CDR2 FQNEAQ (reference sequence). CDR3 size: 14 residues. The V end lost 4 bases, the J end lost 1 base, and 11 bases lay between the germline ends. Findings and caveats of the study: Four or five TRBV segments occurring more often in patients than controls included TRBV5-6, TRBV5-1 and TRBV20-1.

On this clonotype: The antigen remains unidentified.

TCR beta cDNA libraries included unique molecular identifiers. MiXCR, run by TCRdb on the PCR reads, gives a single entry per CDR3 protein. The data hold roughly 650,000 distinct CDR3 sequences, with 59% observed a single time. What was sequenced was blood. The rearrangement joins TRBV7-9 to TRBJ2-7; no clear D. The receptor's source is a girl aged 2 to 9 with multiple sclerosis. CDR3 coding DNA: TGTGCCAGCAGCTACGGACGTATGTCCTACGAGCAGTACTTC. Its translation is CASSYGRMSYEQYF.